The 26 T cell receptor beta chains below come from one sample, sequenced in a study of OX40 agonist ivuxolimab in advanced cancers. The assay was immunoSEQ multiplex PCR, and TCRdb's table has in-frame clones only and misses some. The table lists roughly 100,000 clones, roughly 88% of them singletons. Sequenced here: CD4+ or CD8+ T cells sorted from blood, sampled in a trial of the OX40 agonist ivuxolimab. These receptors were taken from an adult with an advanced solid tumor such as melanoma, head and neck, liver or kidney cancer.

V gene TRBV18 combines with J gene TRBJ2-7, with TRBD1 matching 7 bases. CDR1 is KGHSH, CDR2 LQKENI, per germline. The CDR3 loop spans 15 amino acids. Trimming removed 3 bases from V and 7 bases from J; junction bases left unmatched: 12. The CDR3 is CASSPRRTGDGEQYF. DNA for the CDR3: TGTGCCAGCTCACCTCGCCGTACAGGGGATGGGGAGCAGTACTTC.

This sequence joins TRBV11-3 and TRBJ2-7; the D gene is possibly TRBD1 (6 bases). The length of the CDR3 is 15 residues. Germline CDR1 reads SGHNT; CDR2 reads YENEEA. Trimming left V 1 base short and J 6 bases short, with 16 bases between. The CDR3 DNA reads as TGTGCCAGCAGCTTAGCCCAGCCAGGGGTAGGCGAGCAGTACTTC. Translating it yields CASSLAQPGVGEQYF.

CDR3 region: CASNRDRGVGYTF. CDR3 coding DNA: TGTGCCAGCAACCGGGACAGGGGAGTCGGCTACACCTTC. The V call is TRBV11-1, the J call TRBJ1-2; 10 nucleotides align to TRBD1. Looked up from germline, CDR1 is SGHAT and CDR2 is FQDESV (reference sequence). The CDR3 is 13 residues long. J lost 8 bases, V lost 7 bases, and 7 bases had no gene match.

The chain links TRBV9 to TRBJ2-1, with TRBD2 matching over 9 bases. CDR1 and CDR2 (germline): SGDLS, YYNGEE. This CDR3 region has 18 residues. The ends lost 4 bases at V and 2 bases at J; junction bases unmatched: 13. In nucleotides, the CDR3 is TGTGCCAGCAGCCCAAATCTACTAGCGGGCAGGGCCTACAATGAGCAGTTCTTC. Residues: CASSPNLLAGRAYNEQFF.

This clone was recorded once. The V and J genes are TRBV7-9 and TRBJ2-1, with 14 bases aligning to TRBD2. The V segment lost 4 bases and the J segment 0 bases; nucleotides outside the gene matches: 8. The CDR3 contains 19 residues. Germline CDR1 SEHNR, CDR2 FQNEAQ (reference sequence). The CDR3 region is CASSYTPGTSGSSYNEQFF. CDR3 bases: TGTGCCAGCAGCTACACCCCCGGGACTAGCGGGAGCTCCTACAATGAGCAGTTCTTC.

This chain uses TRBV27 with TRBJ2-3; 8 nucleotides match TRBD2. CDR1 and CDR2 (germline): MNHEY, SMNVEV (reference sequence). CDR3 size: 19 residues. V gave up 5 bases and J gave up 5 bases; unmatched junction bases: 21. The CDR3 protein is CASSLHAPLSGSTGDTQYF. The CDR3 DNA follows: TGTGCCAGCAGTCTACATGCCCCTTTAAGCGGGAGTACGGGAGATACGCAGTATTTT.

This sequence joins TRBV9 and TRBJ2-5, with D perhaps matching TRBD2 (5 bases). The CDR3 loop spans 15 amino acids. Trimming stripped 4 bases from V and 5 bases from J, with 18 bases between. CDR1 is SGDLS, CDR2 YYNGEE, per germline. The CDR3 sequence: CASSLTASRGETQYF. The CDR3 bases are TGTGCCAGCAGCCTAACGGCATCCAGAGGGGAGACCCAGTACTTC.

The chain couples TRBV30 to TRBJ2-7; D uncertain. Trimming removed 7 bases from V and 7 bases from J, with 17 bases in between. CDR3 length equals 12 residues. Germline values: CDR1 GTSNPN, CDR2 SVGIG (reference sequence). The CDR3 loop is CASDRGGREQYF. The CDR3 nucleotides read TGTGCCTCAGACCGAGGCGGAAGAGAGCAGTACTTC.

This clone has just one count. The rearrangement uses TRBV6-5 and TRBJ2-5, with 11 bases aligning to TRBD1. The J segment lost 4 bases and the V segment lost 4 bases, leaving 5 bases of the junction unmatched. Germline CDR1 and CDR2: MNHEY and SVGAGI. The CDR3 is 15 residues long. The CDR3 protein is CASSLVGTGGETQYF. The CDR3 DNA follows: TGTGCCAGCAGTTTGGTGGGGACAGGGGGAGAGACCCAGTACTTC.

This chain connects TRBV7-9 to TRBJ2-5; perhaps TRBD1 as D (6 bases). The germline V and J ends were trimmed by 6 bases and 5 bases, with 13 bases remaining between them. CDR1 and CDR2 (germline): SEHNR, FQNEAQ (reference sequence). This CDR3 comprises 13 residues. As DNA, the CDR3 is TGTGCCAGCAGTACAGGGTTTATCGAGACCCAGTACTTC. Amino acid sequence: CASSTGFIETQYF.

This clone was seen only once. This chain links TRBV18 with TRBJ1-2, with D possibly being TRBD1 (6 bases). This CDR3 contains 15 residues. Trimming shortened V by 3 bases and J by 2 bases, and 13 bases separated the two germline ends. Germline V gene lookup returns CDR1 KGHSH and CDR2 LQKENI. The DNA of the CDR3 is TGTGCCAGCTCACCGACGGACAGCGTAAACTATGGCTACACCTTC. The encoded protein is CASSPTDSVNYGYTF.

J is TRBJ2-3 and V is TRBV6-6; no definite D call. Germline-derived CDR1 and CDR2 are MNHNY and SVGAGI (reference sequence). The CDR3 extends over 14 amino acids. The V end was cut by 2 bases, the J end by 2 bases, with 8 bases between. The CDR3 DNA follows: TGTGCCAGCAGTTACCCGGCCAACACAGATACGCAGTATTTT. Its protein is CASSYPANTDTQYF.

The J gene is TRBJ1-5, the V gene TRBV27; 9 bases are a match to TRBD1. The CDR3 has 16 amino acids. V was pared by 6 bases and J by 2 bases, with 8 bases of the junction left unmatched. CDR1 is MNHEY, CDR2 SMNVEV, per germline (reference sequence). CDR3 amino acids: CASSSRWDRGNQPQHF. Written as DNA, the CDR3 is TGTGCCAGCAGCAGTAGGTGGGACAGGGGCAATCAGCCCCAGCATTTT.

The chain has TRBV11-3 and TRBJ2-1; 8 positions agree with TRBD2. The J segment lost 5 bases and the V segment lost 7 bases, leaving 10 bases of the junction unmatched. The CDR3 length is 15 residues. Germline-derived CDR1 and CDR2 are SGHNT and YENEEA. CDR3 in amino acids: CASTAGGNFHNEQFF. The DNA for the CDR3 is TGTGCCAGCACCGCGGGGGGTAATTTTCACAATGAGCAGTTCTTC.

The V call is TRBV29-1, the J call TRBJ2-2; TRBD1 matches at 7 bases. This CDR3 has 12 residues. The germline V gene has CDR1 SQVTM and CDR2 ANQGSEA. With V trimmed by 7 bases and J by 2 bases, 1 base remained unmatched. This CDR3 is CSGDSNTGELFF. As DNA, the CDR3 is TGCAGCGGGGACAGTAACACCGGGGAGCTGTTTTTT.

The CDR3 DNA follows: TGTGCCTGGATTTTGACCCGGGGCATGGAGGCTTTCTTT. Encoded protein: CAWILTRGMEAFF. This chain connects TRBV30 to TRBJ1-1; D might be TRBD1 (5 bases). Germline V gene sequence: CDR1 GTSNPN, CDR2 SVGIG (reference sequence). The CDR3 has 13 amino acids. With 4 bases removed from V and 11 bases from J, the gap between germline ends came to 20 bases.

The chain's CDR3 is CASSQVAGRYGYTF. The CDR3 region has the DNA TGTGCCAGCAGCCAAGTCGCGGGGAGGTATGGCTACACCTTC. This chain joins TRBV14 and TRBJ1-2; D is undetermined. This CDR3 region has 14 residues. Germline V CDR1 and CDR2: SGHDN, FVKESK. Trimming took off 1 base at V and 5 bases at J, with 11 bases between the two ends.

J is TRBJ2-7 and V is TRBV7-2; 13 bases align to TRBD2. The germline V gene has CDR1 SGHTA and CDR2 FQGNSA. The trim removed 0 bases at V and 2 bases at J, leaving 7 bases unmatched. The CDR3 extends over 18 amino acids. The CDR3 nucleotides read TGTGCCAGCAGCTTAGCGAGTCGGGGACTAGCGGGGACCTACGAGCAGTACTTC. Encoded protein: CASSLASRGLAGTYEQYF. Based on the CDR3 plus reference TRBV7-2 and TRBJ2-7, the full variable domain is GAGVSQSPSNKVTEKGKDVELRCDPISGHTALYWYRQSLGQGLEFLIYFQGNSAPDKSGLPSDRFSAERTGGSVSTLTIQRTQQEDSAVYLCASSLASRGLAGTYEQYFGPGTRLTVT.

V is TRBV19 and J is TRBJ2-3; 7 nucleotides align to TRBD2. The J segment lost 5 bases and the V segment lost 5 bases, leaving 19 bases of the junction unmatched. The CDR3 sequence is 18 residues long. Germline CDR1 LNHDA, CDR2 SQIVND (reference sequence). The CDR3 region is CASSRSGSGGRAGDTQYF. In nucleotides, the CDR3 is TGTGCCAGTAGTCGCTCCGGTAGCGGTGGGAGGGCTGGAGATACGCAGTATTTT.

The rearrangement joins TRBV18 to TRBJ2-6, with D maybe TRBD2 (6 bases). V lost 6 bases and J lost 3, with 21 bases in between. The CDR3 runs to 18 residues. Germline lookup yields CDR1 KGHSH and CDR2 LQKENI. CDR3 nucleotide sequence: TGTGCCAGCTCCCCTAAGGTCGGAGGGGCTAATGGGGCCAACGTCCTGACTTTC. Translating it yields CASSPKVGGANGANVLTF.

V is TRBV7-3 and J is TRBJ2-3, with 9 bases matching TRBD2. Germline lookup yields CDR1 SGHTA and CDR2 FQGTGA. The CDR3 sequence is 18 residues long. Losses at the gene ends were 2 bases for V and 0 bases for J; bases not matched to a gene: 9. In nucleotides, the CDR3 is TGTGCCAGCAGCTTAGGCTTGAGTACTAGCGGGAGCACAGATACGCAGTATTTT. Translating gives CASSLGLSTSGSTDTQYF.

The chain couples TRBV27 to TRBJ2-1; D unclear. In germline, CDR1 is MNHEY, CDR2 SMNVEV (reference sequence). V gave up 6 bases and J gave up 6 bases, with 12 bases separating them. This CDR3 contains 13 residues. Here the CDR3 DNA reads TGTGCCAGCAGACTAACCGGGCTCAATGAGCAGTTCTTC. This codes for CASRLTGLNEQFF.

This clone was detected only once. The V gene is TRBV11-2, the J gene TRBJ2-7; D is unresolved. The CDR3 length is 13 residues. The ends were cut back, 3 bases at V and 1 base at J, with 7 bases in the middle. Germline CDR1 and CDR2: SGHAT and FQNNGV. The CDR3 DNA follows: TGTGCCAGCAGCTTTGGTGATTCCTACGAGCAGTACTTC. Protein: CASSFGDSYEQYF.

The chain recombines TRBV7-9 with TRBJ2-3, with a possible D match to TRBD2 (6 bases). Looked up from germline, CDR1 is SEHNR and CDR2 is FQNEAQ (reference sequence). V was shortened by 5 bases and J by 4 bases, with 22 bases between the two germline ends. CDR3 size: 17 residues. CDR3 bases: TGTGCCAGCAGCCCCCAGTTTTCGGGGGTTAAGGCAGATACGCAGTATTTT. Translation gives CASSPQFSGVKADTQYF.

The CDR3 coding sequence is TGTGCCAGCAGCCAGACGACAGCCTACGAGCAGTACTTC. Amino acid sequence: CASSQTTAYEQYF. The chain couples TRBV5-6 to TRBJ2-7; a possible D gene is TRBD1 (5 bases). The CDR3 consists of 13 residues. The germline V gene encodes CDR1 SGHDT and CDR2 YYEEEE. Trimming cost V 4 bases and J 2 bases, with 10 bases left between them.

This clone has only a few counts. The CDR3 reads CASSVARGGYGYTF. The CDR3 bases are TGTGCCAGCAGCGTAGCGAGAGGTGGCTATGGCTACACCTTC. This rearrangement joins TRBV11-3 to TRBJ1-2; no firm D call. The CDR3 is 14 residues long. V lost 5 bases to trimming and J lost 4 bases, with 14 bases between them. The germline V gene has CDR1 SGHNT and CDR2 YENEEA. Full variable domain (remainder filled in from reference TRBV11-3 and TRBJ1-2): EAGVVQSPRYKIIEKKQPVAFWCNPISGHNTLYWYLQNLGQGPELLIRYENEEAVDDSQLPKDRFSAERLKGVDSTLKIQPAELGDSAVYLCASSVARGGYGYTFGSGTRLTVV.